A selection of T cell receptor beta chains follows, all from one sample in a study of T-cell memory formation after mild COVID-19. One entry per CDR3 protein, called by TCRdb with MiXCR from the 5' RACE reads. The sample lists around 310,000 distinct CDR3 sequences, 14% occurring once. The sequenced sample consisted of PBMCs or a T cell subset sorted from them (not recorded which). These receptors were taken from a man between 18 and 29 years old who had mild COVID-19 (a few samples of this study predate the infection). Cell type and time point are not known. The CDR3 runs from the conserved cysteine through the conserved F or W. Fields, in order: V gene, D gene, clone size, J gene, CDR3 DNA, CDR3 protein. A D gene is named only where the DNA matches it firmly. Size values are once, few and many counts, or a class for expanded clones, and some rows have none.

TRBV6-5	NA	NA	TRBJ1-3	TGTGCCAGCAGACGCGACAGTACGTTCGGAAACACCATATATTTT	CASRRDSTFGNTIYF
TRBV4-2	NA	many	TRBJ2-7	TGTGCCAGCAGCCCACCCGGGGTGGTCAACGAGCAGTACTTC	CASSPPGVVNEQYF
TRBV28	NA	many	TRBJ2-1	TGTGCCAGCAGCGTAGTTTGGGGGAATGAGCAGTTCTTC	CASSVVWGNEQFF
TRBV19	TRBD2	few	TRBJ2-1	TGTGCCAGTAGTATAGGGGGCAGCGGGGGTTACAATGAGCAGTTCTTC	CASSIGGSGGYNEQFF
TRBV11-2	NA	NA	TRBJ2-3	TGTGCCAGCAGCTTAGCACTAGTCGTGGGAGATACGCAGTATTTT	CASSLALVVGDTQYF
TRBV5-6	TRBD1	few	TRBJ1-6	TGTGCCAGCGCGTTACTCGGGGGACAGGGCGTTTCACCCCTCCACTTT	CASALLGGQGVSPLHF
TRBV20-1	NA	NA	TRBJ2-3	TGCAGTGCTAGCCCCTTAACAGGGTTAACAGATACGCAGTATTTT	CSASPLTGLTDTQYF
TRBV27	NA	NA	TRBJ2-5	TGTGCCAGCGGACGGTTGTTCGAAGAGACCCAGTACTTC	CASGRLFEETQYF
TRBV3-1	NA	NA	TRBJ1-1	TGTGCCAGCAGCCAAGCCAGCACTGAAGCTTTCTTT	CASSQASTEAFF
TRBV24-1	NA	NA	TRBJ1-5	TGTGCCACCAGTGATTCGAGAAGGGGAAGCAATCAGCCCCAGCATTTT	CATSDSRRGSNQPQHF
TRBV7-9	TRBD1	NA	TRBJ2-3	TGTGCCAGCAGCTCACAGGGGCAGGTTACGCAGTATTTT	CASSSQGQVTQYF
TRBV6-5	NA	NA	TRBJ2-3	TGTGCCAGCAGTATCCGGACAGGCACAGATACGCAGTATTTT	CASSIRTGTDTQYF
TRBV4-3	TRBD2	NA	TRBJ2-3	TGCGCCAGCAGCCAGACCCCTAGCGGGCAAAATACGCAGTATTTT	CASSQTPSGQNTQYF